This T cell receptor (beta chain) was obtained from a study of spatial heterogeneity in lung cancer. On the study more broadly: Every unique TCR and UMI combination, on average, appeared more than ten times in raw reads. Study-level findings and limits: Coverage of tumor T cells, an estimated figure, was 6% to 8.5% for alpha and around 12% for beta chains. For expanded intratumoral alpha and beta TCRs, counts tracked tumor mutation counts.

The sample holds a few counts of this clonotype. Its antigen is currently unknown. Sample time point: sample taken at primary tumor resection. Samples were obtained from 65 to 80 donors, all untreated early-stage non-small cell lung cancer patients. Sequencing of whole RNA from tumor, nontumor lung or frozen PBMC involved no sorting. TCRdb reanalysed the 5' RACE reads using MiXCR and keeps one entry per CDR3 protein. The sample lists some 900 distinct CDR3 sequences, around 35% seen once, with about 19% in the top ten. Sequenced here: lung tumor tissue, sampled at surgery. The receptor was derived from a female donor with early-stage non-small cell lung cancer.

CDR3 sequence: CAWNGAGGSTDTQYF. CDR3 coding DNA: TGTGCCTGGAACGGGGCAGGGGGAAGCACAGATACGCAGTATTTT. This chain uses TRBV30 with TRBJ2-3, with TRBD1 matching over 7 bases. Per germline, CDR1 GTSNPN and CDR2 SVGIG (reference sequence). Germline trimming cut 4 bases from V and 0 bases from J; bases unmatched to any gene: 7. The CDR3 runs 15 residues. The full variable domain, rest sourced from reference TRBV30 and TRBJ2-3, is SQTIHQWPATLVQPVGSPLSLECTVEGTSNPNLYWYRQAAGRGLQLLFYSVGIGQISSEVPQNLSASRPQDRQFILSSKKLLLSDSGFYLCAWNGAGGSTDTQYFGPGTRLTVL.